This is a list of T cell receptor beta chains from one sample in a study of cytomegalovirus exposure and HLA in healthy donors. TCRdb's copy holds only in-frame clones and misses some; the assay was immunoSEQ multiplex PCR. The sample has 45,000 to 65,000 clones; 70% to 85% are singletons. Sequenced input: PBMCs. The receptors were gathered from a woman in her forties or fifties in good health and CMV-seropositive. The CDR3 runs from the conserved cysteine through the conserved F or W. D genes are given only for firm matches. Size tells how often a clone was seen (once, few, many) or the class of an expanded clone, and some rows leave it out.

d_gene: NA
v_gene: TRBV5-4
j_gene: TRBJ2-2
abundance: NA
CDR3nt: TGTGCCAGCAGCTTAGGTCGAGGCGGGGAGCTGTTTTTT
CDR3aa: CASSLGRGGELFF

d_gene: NA
v_gene: TRBV27
j_gene: TRBJ2-6
abundance: NA
CDR3nt: TGTGCCAGCACTTTCGAGCGCTCTGGGGCCAACGTCCTGACTTTC
CDR3aa: CASTFERSGANVLTF

d_gene: TRBD2
v_gene: TRBV27
j_gene: TRBJ2-7
abundance: NA
CDR3nt: TGTGCCAGTCAGGGGACTAGCGACTATGGCGAGCAGTACTTC
CDR3aa: CASQGTSDYGEQYF

d_gene: NA
v_gene: TRBV19
j_gene: TRBJ1-1
abundance: NA
CDR3nt: TGTGCCAGTCAGGGGACCATGAACACTGAAGCTTTCTTT
CDR3aa: CASQGTMNTEAFF

d_gene: NA
v_gene: TRBV6-5
j_gene: TRBJ2-5
abundance: NA
CDR3nt: TGTGCCAGCAGGAGACAGTTTCAAGAGACCCAGTACTTC
CDR3aa: CASRRQFQETQYF

d_gene: NA
v_gene: TRBV2
j_gene: TRBJ2-1
abundance: many
CDR3nt: TGTGCCAGCAGCCCGAGACGGGGTAGCGGAATCTACAATGAGCAGTTCTTC
CDR3aa: CASSPRRGSGIYNEQFF

d_gene: TRBD1
v_gene: TRBV2
j_gene: TRBJ2-7
abundance: NA
CDR3nt: TGTGCCAGCAGTGAAGGGGGGACAGGTACCTACGAGCAGTACTTC
CDR3aa: CASSEGGTGTYEQYF

d_gene: NA
v_gene: TRBV15
j_gene: TRBJ2-7
abundance: once
CDR3nt: TGTGCCACCAGCAGAGATAAGGCAGGGGACGAGCAGTACTTC
CDR3aa: CATSRDKAGDEQYF

d_gene: TRBD2
v_gene: TRBV9
j_gene: TRBJ2-2
abundance: NA
CDR3nt: TGTGCCAGCAGCGTAGCGAGCGGGAGGTCGGGGGAGCTGTTTTTT
CDR3aa: CASSVASGRSGELFF

d_gene: NA
v_gene: TRBV6-5
j_gene: TRBJ1-1
abundance: NA
CDR3nt: TGTGCCAGCAGGACCGCCAGGGTTAACACTGAAGCTTTCTTT
CDR3aa: CASRTARVNTEAFF

d_gene: NA
v_gene: TRBV5-1
j_gene: TRBJ1-1
abundance: NA
CDR3nt: TGCGCCAGCAGCTTGGGTCCAGGGCGGAACACTGAAGCTTTCTTT
CDR3aa: CASSLGPGRNTEAFF

d_gene: NA
v_gene: TRBV21-1
j_gene: TRBJ2-7
abundance: NA
CDR3nt: TGTGCCAGCAGCAAAGTCCAGGGGGCGAGAGAGCAGTACTTC
CDR3aa: CASSKVQGAREQYF

d_gene: TRBD1
v_gene: TRBV18
j_gene: TRBJ2-4
abundance: NA
CDR3nt: TGTGCCAGCTCACCACTTGACAGGGGCAACATTCAGTACTTC
CDR3aa: CASSPLDRGNIQYF

d_gene: NA
v_gene: TRBV19
j_gene: TRBJ2-7
abundance: NA
CDR3nt: TGTGCCAGTAGCCCGGGAAGGGGACTTACAACCTACGAGCAGTACTTC
CDR3aa: CASSPGRGLTTYEQYF

d_gene: TRBD2
v_gene: TRBV29-1
j_gene: TRBJ2-3
abundance: NA
CDR3nt: TGCAGCGCCCGACTAGCGGAGAAAAACACAGATACGCAGTATTTT
CDR3aa: CSARLAEKNTDTQYF

d_gene: NA
v_gene: TRBV4-2
j_gene: TRBJ1-6
abundance: NA
CDR3nt: TGTGCCAGCAGCCAAGATAGGTCGGGAGGACTAAATAATTCACCCCTCCACTTT
CDR3aa: CASSQDRSGGLNNSPLHF

d_gene: TRBD1
v_gene: TRBV7-2
j_gene: TRBJ1-2
abundance: few
CDR3nt: TGTGCCAGCAGCCGCACGTTGACAGGGGAGCTCGGCTACACCTTC
CDR3aa: CASSRTLTGELGYTF

d_gene: NA
v_gene: TRBV10-2
j_gene: TRBJ2-5
abundance: few
CDR3nt: TGCGCCAGCAGTGAGCCCCCTAGTGAGCAGTACTTC
CDR3aa: CASSEPPSEQYF

d_gene: NA
v_gene: TRBV4-1
j_gene: TRBJ2-7
abundance: few
CDR3nt: TGCGCCAGCAGCCAAGAGGGCATAATCTCCTACGAGCAGTACTTC
CDR3aa: CASSQEGIISYEQYF

d_gene: TRBD1
v_gene: TRBV7-9
j_gene: TRBJ1-2
abundance: NA
CDR3nt: TGTGCCAGCAGCTGGAGGGGGCGCGGGGAGGGCTACACCTTC
CDR3aa: CASSWRGRGEGYTF

d_gene: TRBD2
v_gene: TRBV28
j_gene: TRBJ2-2
abundance: NA
CDR3nt: TGTGCCAGCAGCCCTGCGGGGGGCCGGCCCGGGGAGCTGTTTTTT
CDR3aa: CASSPAGGRPGELFF

d_gene: TRBD2
v_gene: TRBV12-5
j_gene: TRBJ2-5
abundance: NA
CDR3nt: TGTGCTAGTGGTTTTTCTCTCGGGGGGGCCTCGGGAGAGACCCAGTACTTC
CDR3aa: CASGFSLGGASGETQYF

d_gene: NA
v_gene: TRBV28
j_gene: TRBJ2-7
abundance: NA
CDR3nt: TGTGCCAGCAGTTCCCAAGGGGGGGCTTACTACGAGCAGTACTTC
CDR3aa: CASSSQGGAYYEQYF

d_gene: NA
v_gene: TRBV7-6
j_gene: TRBJ2-7
abundance: NA
CDR3nt: TGTGCCAGCAGCTTAGGCACCGGCTACGAGCAGTACTTC
CDR3aa: CASSLGTGYEQYF

d_gene: TRBD1
v_gene: TRBV13
j_gene: TRBJ2-7
abundance: many
CDR3nt: TGTGCCAGCAGCCGATTGGGACAGGGAGAGCAGTACTTC
CDR3aa: CASSRLGQGEQYF

d_gene: TRBD2
v_gene: TRBV11-2
j_gene: TRBJ2-7
abundance: NA
CDR3nt: TGTGCCAGCAGCCCGAGGAGAGCTAGCGGCTACGAGCAGTACTTC
CDR3aa: CASSPRRASGYEQYF

d_gene: TRBD1
v_gene: TRBV2
j_gene: TRBJ1-1
abundance: few
CDR3nt: TGTGCCAGCAGATACAGGGGCATGAACACTGAAGCTTTCTTT
CDR3aa: CASRYRGMNTEAFF

d_gene: TRBD2
v_gene: TRBV7-6
j_gene: TRBJ2-7
abundance: NA
CDR3nt: TGTGCCAGCAGTCCGGGACTAGCGGGAGTCTTCGAGCAGTACTTC
CDR3aa: CASSPGLAGVFEQYF

d_gene: NA
v_gene: TRBV12-5
j_gene: TRBJ2-2
abundance: NA
CDR3nt: TGTGCTAGTGGCCCGGGACACGTCACCGGGGAGCTGTTTTTT
CDR3aa: CASGPGHVTGELFF

d_gene: TRBD2
v_gene: TRBV7-2
j_gene: TRBJ2-1
abundance: once
CDR3nt: TGTGCCAGCAGCTGGGGACTAACCCAAAGGAATGAGCAGTTCTTC
CDR3aa: CASSWGLTQRNEQFF

d_gene: NA
v_gene: TRBV7-8
j_gene: TRBJ2-7
abundance: NA
CDR3nt: TGTGCCAGCAGCTTAGACAGCATCTTAGGGGACGAGCAGTACTTC
CDR3aa: CASSLDSILGDEQYF

d_gene: TRBD2
v_gene: TRBV4-2
j_gene: TRBJ2-3
abundance: NA
CDR3nt: TGTGCCAGCAGCCACCGACTAGCGGGGGGCCCCCCCCCAGATACGCAGTATTTT
CDR3aa: CASSHRLAGGPPPDTQYF

d_gene: NA
v_gene: TRBV29-1
j_gene: TRBJ1-2
abundance: NA
CDR3nt: TGCAGCGTTCGGTCAACCACTAACTATGGCTACACCTTC
CDR3aa: CSVRSTTNYGYTF

d_gene: NA
v_gene: TRBV18
j_gene: TRBJ2-7
abundance: few
CDR3nt: TGTGCCAGCTCACCTCCAGGACACGGCTACGAGCAGTACTTC
CDR3aa: CASSPPGHGYEQYF

d_gene: TRBD2
v_gene: TRBV5-1
j_gene: TRBJ2-3
abundance: once
CDR3nt: TGCGCCAGCAGCTTGGCGGGACGCGCGGGGGGAGGAACAGATACGCAGTATTTT
CDR3aa: CASSLAGRAGGGTDTQYF

d_gene: TRBD2
v_gene: TRBV13
j_gene: TRBJ2-7
abundance: NA
CDR3nt: TGTGCCAGCAGCTCAAGACCCCTGGGACTAACCTACGAGCAGTACTTC
CDR3aa: CASSSRPLGLTYEQYF

d_gene: NA
v_gene: TRBV7-9
j_gene: TRBJ2-1
abundance: NA
CDR3nt: TGTGCCAGCAGCTACGAGCATGAGCAGTTCTTC
CDR3aa: CASSYEHEQFF

d_gene: NA
v_gene: TRBV21-1
j_gene: TRBJ1-4
abundance: NA
CDR3nt: TGTGCCAGCAGCACCCCGCCGGGGTCCGGGGTACTGTTTTTT
CDR3aa: CASSTPPGSGVLFF

d_gene: NA
v_gene: TRBV6-5
j_gene: TRBJ2-6
abundance: NA
CDR3nt: TGTGCCAGCAGTTATTCCAGTCTGTCTGGGGCCAACGTCCTGACTTTC
CDR3aa: CASSYSSLSGANVLTF